These 32 T cell receptor beta chains were all obtained from the same sample, sequenced in a study of blood T cell repertoires in COVID-19. TCRdb keeps only in-frame clones here, not all; method: immunoSEQ multiplex PCR. The table records approximately 210,000 clones, more than 70% of them present only once. The sequencing sample was made of PBMCs or T cells enriched from blood (not recorded which). The origin of the receptors is a woman younger than 35 who had recovered from COVID-19.

The chain is built from TRBV6-5 and TRBJ1-6; 8 positions match TRBD1. The V gene's germline CDR1 is MNHEY and CDR2 SVGAGI. V was clipped by 6 bases and J by 6 bases; unmatched bases: 4. The CDR3 has 14 residues. CDR3 loop: CASRTQGGNSPLHF. The CDR3 DNA follows: TGTGCCAGCAGGACACAGGGGGGTAATTCACCCCTCCACTTT.

The rearrangement links TRBV9 to TRBJ2-1; 8 nucleotides agree with TRBD1. Germline lookup yields CDR1 SGDLS and CDR2 YYNGEE. V shed 3 bases and J 9 bases; nucleotides not matched to a gene: 5. The CDR3 extends over 13 amino acids. The DNA for the CDR3 is TGTGCCAGCAGCGCCCCAGGGGGCGGTGAGCAGTTCTTC. This sequence encodes CASSAPGGGEQFF.

In its sample, this clone was seen once. J is TRBJ1-3 and V is TRBV3-1 (or the pseudogene TRBV3-2); D is possibly TRBD1 (6 bases). The CDR3 length is 15 residues. Germline lookup yields CDR1 LGHDT and CDR2 YNNKEL (reference sequence). V was trimmed by 4 bases and J by 1 base, leaving 11 bases between them. The CDR3 sequence is CASSPTTGSGNTIYF. The DNA of the CDR3 is TGTGCCAGCAGCCCGACCACAGGGTCTGGAAACACCATATATTTT.

The V call is TRBV6-5, the J call TRBJ2-5; TRBD2 aligns across 8 bases. The length of the CDR3 is 14 residues. Germline CDR1 is MNHEY and CDR2 is SVGAGI. The ends lost 5 bases at V and 3 bases at J; junction bases unmatched: 5. The CDR3 sequence: CASSMGLDKETQYF. The CDR3 nucleotides read TGTGCCAGCAGTATGGGACTAGACAAAGAGACCCAGTACTTC.

This chain links TRBV6-5 with TRBJ1-3; perhaps TRBD1 as D (5 bases). The CDR3 is 12 amino acids. The V end was cut by 7 bases, the J end by 4 bases, with 8 bases between. Germline values: CDR1 MNHEY, CDR2 SVGAGI. The CDR3 coding sequence is TGTGCCAGCATAGCAGGGGGAAACACCATATATTTT. It encodes CASIAGGNTIYF.

This sequence joins TRBV6-1 and TRBJ1-2, with unresolved D. CDR1 and CDR2 from the germline V gene are MNHNS and SASEGT. V lost 2 bases to trimming and J lost 7 bases, with 8 bases between them. This CDR3 has 12 residues. The CDR3 sequence: CASSETAGGYTF. In nucleotides, the CDR3 is TGTGCCAGCAGTGAAACCGCAGGTGGCTACACCTTC.

The rearrangement uses TRBV29-1 and TRBJ1-1; D is uncertain. This CDR3 region has 13 residues. Germline lookup yields CDR1 SQVTM and CDR2 ANQGSEA. Trimming took 0 bases from V and 7 from J, leaving 12 bases between them. CDR3 in DNA: TGCAGCGTTGAAGATCGAGAGGCAGATGAAGCTTTCTTT. Translated, it gives CSVEDREADEAFF.

This clone was counted many times. The same CDR3 arises from other DNA sequences in this sample as well. The V gene is TRBV7-9, the J gene TRBJ2-2; 10 bases are a match to TRBD1. Trimming took 5 bases from V and 3 from J; bases not matched to a gene: 3. CDR3 length equals 15 residues. Germline CDR1 is SEHNR and CDR2 is FQNEAQ (reference sequence). CDR3: CASSPGTGDTGELFF. The CDR3, as DNA: TGTGCCAGCAGCCCGGGGACAGGGGACACCGGGGAGCTGTTTTTT.

V and J are TRBV24-1 and TRBJ1-1; 10 bases align to TRBD1. Trimming cost V 8 bases and J 6 bases; bases outside gene matches: 8. This CDR3 is built from 14 residues. Germline V gives CDR1 KGHDR, CDR2 SFDVKD. In nucleotides, the CDR3 is TGTGCCACCACCGGGACAGGGGATGTAGCTGAAGCTTTCTTT. This encodes CATTGTGDVAEAFF.

The V gene is TRBV3-1 (or the pseudogene TRBV3-2), the J gene TRBJ2-7; D is possibly TRBD1 (6 bases). Trimming removed 4 bases at V and 4 bases at J, with 17 bases between. The germline V gene encodes CDR1 LGHDT and CDR2 YNNKEL (reference sequence). The CDR3 is 15 amino acids. CDR3 residues: CASSRSPGTLYEQYF. The DNA of the CDR3 is TGTGCCAGCAGCCGATCTCCCGGGACACTATACGAGCAGTACTTC.

This chain links TRBV4-2 with TRBJ2-7; D may be TRBD2 (7 bases). Germline-derived CDR1 and CDR2 are LGHNA and YNFKEQ. This CDR3 has 17 residues. Trimming cost V 1 base and J 0 bases, with 16 bases left between them. The CDR3, as DNA: TGTGCCAGCAGCCAAGGAGTGGGGGGGCTCAGCTCCTACGAGCAGTACTTC. Protein: CASSQGVGGLSSYEQYF.

The rearrangement uses TRBV10-3 and TRBJ1-5, with D possibly matching TRBD1 (5 bases). The ends were cut back, 0 bases at V and 6 bases at J, with 15 bases in the middle. This CDR3 spans 16 amino acids. From germline, CDR1 is ENHRY and CDR2 SYGVKD. CDR3 coding DNA: TGTGCCATCAGTGAGTCTGGGGGGTACGGTCGTCAGCCCCAGCATTTT. It codes for CAISESGGYGRQPQHF.

The chain uses TRBV28 and TRBJ2-2, with D possibly matching TRBD1 (6 bases). CDR3 length equals 14 residues. CDR1 and CDR2 (germline): MDHEN, SYDVKM. V was shortened by 11 bases and J by 4 bases, with 17 bases between the two germline ends. CDR3 bases: TGTGCCGACGGACTCGGACAGCGCACCGGGGAGCTGTTTTTT. Its protein product is CADGLGQRTGELFF.

This rearrangement joins TRBV30 to TRBJ2-2; 8 bases agree with TRBD2. The CDR3 has 16 residues. The V gene end was trimmed by 3 bases and the J gene end by 5 bases; junction bases not matched to a gene: 11. Germline-derived CDR1 and CDR2 are GTSNPN and SVGIG (reference sequence). The CDR3 DNA follows: TGTGCCTGGAGGACCCGGGGGGGCGTGAAGACCGGGGAGCTGTTTTTT. It yields the protein CAWRTRGGVKTGELFF. The variable domain in full, completed from reference TRBV30 and TRBJ2-2, reads SQTIHQWPATLVQPVGSPLSLECTVEGTSNPNLYWYRQAAGRGLQLLFYSVGIGQISSEVPQNLSASRPQDRQFILSSKKLLLSDSGFYLCAWRTRGGVKTGELFFGEGSRLTVL.

The chain combines TRBV27 with TRBJ1-5; D is perhaps TRBD1 (6 bases). Germline CDR1 and CDR2: MNHEY and SMNVEV (reference sequence). The CDR3 is 14 amino acids. The V end was cut by 4 bases, the J end by 3 bases, with 10 bases between. CDR3 in DNA: TGTGCCAGCAGTTCACAGGGTTACAATCAGCCCCAGCATTTT. Its protein product is CASSSQGYNQPQHF.

This clone was recorded once. The chain uses TRBV5-5 and TRBJ2-3; 10 positions agree with TRBD2. Germline values: CDR1 SGHKS, CDR2 YYEKEE (reference sequence). The CDR3 is 16 amino acids. V gave up 2 bases and J gave up 5 bases; unmatched junction bases: 8. CDR3 sequence (DNA): TGTGCCAGCAGCTTTTTAGCGGGGGGAAGTGGAGATACGCAGTATTTT. Translating gives CASSFLAGGSGDTQYF.

This chain links TRBV4-1 with TRBJ2-7, with no clear D. Trimming pared 4 bases from V and 2 bases from J, leaving 15 bases between. This CDR3 has 15 amino acids. Germline-derived CDR1 and CDR2 are MGHRA and YSYEKL. The DNA of the CDR3 is TGCGCCAGCAGCCCCTTGACGGAGAAAACCTACGAGCAGTACTTC. Its protein product is CASSPLTEKTYEQYF.

J is TRBJ2-5 and V is TRBV30; D unclear. This CDR3 is built from 13 residues. V was shortened by 2 bases and J by 3 bases, with 10 bases between the two germline ends. CDR1 and CDR2 (germline): GTSNPN, SVGIG (reference sequence). The CDR3: CAWSSPVKETQYF. CDR3 DNA: TGTGCCTGGAGTTCTCCAGTGAAAGAGACCCAGTACTTC.

V gene TRBV19 combines with J gene TRBJ1-1; D is unclear. Trimming pared 2 bases from V and 0 bases from J, leaving 10 bases between. The CDR3 has 15 residues. From germline, CDR1 is LNHDA and CDR2 SQIVND (reference sequence). CDR3 DNA sequence: TGTGCCAGTAGTATACGCTGGCAGTTGAACACTGAAGCTTTCTTT. It specifies CASSIRWQLNTEAFF.

This chain links TRBV2 with TRBJ2-3, with a weak D call TRBD1 (6 bases). The V gene lost 5 bases and the J gene lost 0 bases, with 9 bases spanning the gap. The germline CDR1 and CDR2 sequences are SNHLY and FYNNEI. CDR3 length: 14 residues. The CDR3 coding sequence is TGTGCCAGCAGTAGGACAGCTAGCACAGATACGCAGTATTTT. Its protein is CASSRTASTDTQYF.

The chain has TRBV3-1 (or the pseudogene TRBV3-2) and TRBJ2-3, with D possibly TRBD2 on 6 matching bases. Trimming removed 0 bases from V and 6 bases from J, with 22 bases in between. Germline V lookup: CDR1 LGHDT, CDR2 YNNKEL (reference sequence). The CDR3 is 18 amino acids. The CDR3 reads CASSQDGTRGRRSDTQYF. CDR3 DNA sequence: TGTGCCAGCAGCCAAGATGGGACTCGGGGTAGGCGGAGCGATACGCAGTATTTT.

This rearrangement joins TRBV9 to TRBJ1-3; perhaps TRBD1 as D (6 bases). This CDR3 has 15 amino acids. Germline CDR1 is SGDLS and CDR2 is YYNGEE. The V gene lost 6 bases and the J gene lost 0 bases, with 13 bases spanning the gap. DNA of the CDR3: TGTGCCAGCACCGGGACACCCTTCTCTGGAAACACCATATATTTT. It specifies CASTGTPFSGNTIYF.

This clone is a singleton in its sample. The gene calls are TRBV2 and TRBJ1-5, with a weak D call TRBD1 (5 bases). Trimming pared 7 bases from V and 2 bases from J, leaving 9 bases between. CDR1 SNHLY and CDR2 FYNNEI come from the germline V gene. This CDR3 comprises 13 residues. The CDR3 reads CASKEGRNQPQHF. DNA of the CDR3: TGTGCCAGCAAGGAGGGACGCAATCAGCCCCAGCATTTT.

The genes are TRBV14 and TRBJ1-2; 10 bases are shared with TRBD1. The germline gives CDR1 SGHDN, CDR2 FVKESK. The CDR3 runs 16 residues. Trimming at V came to 0 bases and at J to 5 bases, leaving 6 bases not matched to a gene. The CDR3 DNA reads as TGTGCCAGCAGCCAAGATTTAGGGACAGGGGTGTATGGCTACACCTTC. Its protein product is CASSQDLGTGVYGYTF. Combining the CDR3 with reference TRBV14 and TRBJ1-2 gives the whole variable domain EAGVTQFPSHSVIEKGQTVTLRCDPISGHDNLYWYRRVMGKEIKFLLHFVKESKQDESGMPNNRFLAERTGGTYSTLKVQPAELEDSGVYFCASSQDLGTGVYGYTFGSGTRLTVV.

The rearrangement uses TRBV6-5 and TRBJ2-1; no firm D call. The germline V gene has CDR1 MNHEY and CDR2 SVGAGI. This CDR3 has 11 amino acids. The V end lost 7 bases, the J end lost 5 bases, and 6 bases lay between the germline ends. The CDR3 loop is CASTLHNEQFF. The CDR3 region has the DNA TGTGCCAGCACCCTCCACAATGAGCAGTTCTTC.

The chain employs TRBV5-1 and TRBJ2-1; the match to TRBD2 covers 11 bases. The junction had 3 bases not matched to a gene; V was cut back by 4 bases and J by 6 bases. The CDR3 consists of 14 residues. Looked up from germline, CDR1 is SGHRS and CDR2 is YFSETQ. The CDR3 loop reads CASSAGTSGNEQFF. DNA of the CDR3: TGCGCCAGCAGCGCGGGGACTAGCGGCAATGAGCAGTTCTTC.

Remarks on this clone: Other DNA sequences within the sample encode an identical CDR3. The genes are TRBV9 and TRBJ1-3; D is perhaps TRBD1 (5 bases). V was clipped by 4 bases and J by 0 bases, with 8 bases between them. The CDR3 has 14 residues. Per germline, CDR1 SGDLS and CDR2 YYNGEE. The CDR3 reads CASSLDSSGNTIYF. In nucleotides, the CDR3 is TGTGCCAGCAGCCTTGACAGCTCTGGAAACACCATATATTTT.

The chain uses TRBV5-1 and TRBJ1-2; D is unclear. V dropped 0 bases and J dropped 2 bases, with 8 bases sitting between them. Germline V gives CDR1 SGHRS, CDR2 YFSETQ. There are 14 residues in the CDR3. The CDR3 reads CASSLAQTNYGYTF. The CDR3 nucleotides are TGCGCCAGCAGCTTGGCCCAGACAAACTATGGCTACACCTTC.

The chain is built from TRBV10-3 and TRBJ1-4; D gene ambiguous. Trimming took off 0 bases at V and 8 bases at J, with 4 bases between the two ends. The CDR3 length is 12 residues. Germline CDR1 is ENHRY and CDR2 is SYGVKD. The CDR3 here is CAISESEEKLFF. CDR3 sequence (DNA): TGTGCCATCAGTGAGTCCGAGGAAAAACTGTTTTTT.

The rearrangement links TRBV4-2 to TRBJ1-2, with D possibly TRBD1 on 5 matching bases. Between the trimmed V and J ends, which lost 1 base and 8 bases, there was a span of 14 bases. This CDR3 region has 14 residues. The V gene's germline CDR1 is LGHNA and CDR2 YNFKEQ. The CDR3: CASSQGDSPKGYTF. CDR3 nucleotides: TGTGCCAGCAGCCAAGGAGACAGTCCCAAGGGCTACACCTTC.

The rearrangement joins TRBV3-1 (or the pseudogene TRBV3-2) to TRBJ2-5; TRBD2 aligns across 9 bases. The trim removed 4 bases at V and 0 bases at J, leaving 15 bases unmatched. Per germline, CDR1 LGHDT and CDR2 YNNKEL (reference sequence). The CDR3 has 19 residues. The CDR3 nucleotides are TGTGCCAGCAGCCCCAAGGGATTTTCGGTAGCGGGGGACCAAGAGACCCAGTACTTC. This codes for CASSPKGFSVAGDQETQYF.

The CDR3 protein is CASSLDGQGSVFRNTEAFF. The CDR3 DNA reads TGTGCCAGCAGCTTAGACGGACAGGGAAGTGTGTTTAGAAACACTGAAGCTTTCTTT. This rearrangement joins TRBV11-2 to TRBJ1-1; 8 positions match TRBD1. There are 19 residues in the CDR3. Germline trimming cut 0 bases from V and 2 bases from J; bases unmatched to any gene: 14. Germline V lookup: CDR1 SGHAT, CDR2 FQNNGV.